These 10 T cell receptor beta chains came from one sample sequenced in a study of identical twins. Using its own MiXCR run on the 5' RACE reads, TCRdb lists one record per CDR3 protein. The sample lists approximately 700,000 distinct CDR3 sequences; about 18% were seen once. Another study also made use of these data, one on T cells expressing NK-cell markers.

Sequenced sample: PBMCs. These receptors were collected from a woman between 18 and 29 years old in good health.

The chain links TRBV5-1 to TRBJ2-3; no clear D gene. The V end was cut by 4 bases, the J end by 6 bases, with 9 bases between. This CDR3 has 12 residues. The germline V gene has CDR1 SGHRS and CDR2 YFSETQ. This CDR3 reads CASSDGSDTQYF. The DNA of the CDR3 is TGCGCCAGCAGCGACGGATCGGATACGCAGTATTTT.

The rearrangement uses TRBV20-1 and TRBJ2-3; TRBD2 agrees at 11 bases. CDR1 is DFQATT and CDR2 is SNEGSKA in the germline V gene (reference sequence). This CDR3 has 13 residues. J was trimmed by 0 bases and V by 8 bases; bases with no gene match: 1. The CDR3 here is CSRTSGSTDTQYF. As DNA, the CDR3 is TGCAGTCGGACTAGCGGGAGCACAGATACGCAGTATTTT.

The J gene is TRBJ2-7, the V gene TRBV12-3 or TRBV12-4; tentative D call: TRBD1 (6 bases). V was trimmed by 8 bases and J by 7 bases, leaving 24 bases between them. The CDR3 extends over 15 amino acids. The CDR3 sequence is CASGIIQGFNHEQYF. The CDR3 DNA reads TGTGCCAGCGGCATTATACAGGGTTTTAACCATGAGCAGTACTTC.

This clonotype was detected ten times or more. The rearrangement links TRBV20-1 to TRBJ2-1; D is possibly TRBD2 (6 bases). V shed 1 base and J shed 0 bases, with 22 bases lying between them. Germline V CDR1 and CDR2: DFQATT, SNEGSKA (reference sequence). CDR3 length equals 19 residues. The CDR3: CSARVEAGHGGRSYNEQFF. In DNA form, the CDR3 reads TGCAGTGCTAGAGTGGAAGCGGGTCACGGCGGACGCTCCTACAATGAGCAGTTCTTC.

This clonotype was seen a few times. The rearrangement links TRBV9 to TRBJ2-1, with 10 bases identical to TRBD2. The CDR3 runs 14 residues. The J segment lost 5 bases and the V segment lost 3 bases, leaving 2 bases of the junction unmatched. CDR1 and CDR2 (germline): SGDLS, YYNGEE. CDR3 nucleotides: TGTGCCAGCAGCGGGGGACTAGCGCACAATGAGCAGTTCTTC. The encoded protein is CASSGGLAHNEQFF.

This rearrangement joins TRBV5-6 to TRBJ2-3, with 8 bases lining up with TRBD1. With V trimmed by 6 bases and J by 6 bases, 6 bases remained unmatched. Germline CDR1 and CDR2: SGHDT and YYEEEE. CDR3 length equals 13 residues. CDR3 in DNA: TGTGCCAGCACGGAGACAGGGGTGGATACGCAGTATTTT. Its translation: CASTETGVDTQYF.

The chain combines TRBV5-1 with TRBJ1-1; TRBD1 might be the D (6 bases). The length of the CDR3 is 14 residues. The V gene lost 3 bases and the J gene lost 3 bases, with 12 bases spanning the gap. CDR1 is SGHRS, CDR2 YFSETQ, per germline. CDR3 sequence reads: CASSSATGHTEAFF. The CDR3 nucleotides read TGCGCCAGCAGCTCCGCGACAGGACACACTGAAGCTTTCTTT.

This clonotype turned up a few times. The chain carries TRBV5-4 and TRBJ2-3, with D tentatively TRBD1 (6 bases). Germline CDR1 reads SGHNT; CDR2 reads YYREEE (reference sequence). V was shortened by 3 bases and J by 5 bases, with 16 bases between the two germline ends. The CDR3 spans 15 residues. CDR3 protein: CASSSQGRYGDTQYF. Here the CDR3 DNA reads TGTGCCAGCAGCTCACAGGGCCGTTATGGAGATACGCAGTATTTT.

V is TRBV10-2 and J is TRBJ1-1; TRBD1 matches 9 bases. The junction had 9 bases not matched to a gene; V was cut back by 9 bases and J by 4 bases. The germline V gene has CDR1 WSHSY and CDR2 SAAADI. The CDR3 extends over 14 amino acids. The chain's CDR3 is CASFPGTGLTEAFF. The CDR3 DNA is TGCGCCAGTTTCCCCGGGACAGGGCTCACTGAAGCTTTCTTT.

This rearrangement joins TRBV7-9 to TRBJ2-3; D not certain. Germline CDR1 reads SEHNR; CDR2 reads FQNEAQ (reference sequence). This CDR3 contains 16 residues. V was clipped by 5 bases and J by 0 bases, with 15 bases between them. The CDR3 here is CASSPHLRPSTDTQYF. The CDR3 DNA follows: TGTGCCAGCAGCCCACATCTTAGGCCTAGCACAGATACGCAGTATTTT.